This TCR beta chain was profiled in a study of blood T cell repertoires in COVID-19 (TCRdb year 2020). At the level of the whole study: Samples from collaborators originated in the United States, Italy and Spain and spanned both the acute and convalescent phases of COVID-19. A de-identified subject ID, COVID-19 status, age in years and sex were almost always included in the sample metadata. The material from the prospective study consisted of cDNA or gDNA derived from T cells, B-cell-depleted T cells, or PBMCs. Samples were obtained from the ongoing ImmuneRACE study (first 160 participants) and from 1,200 or so subjects provided by 6 global collaborators. The repertoires were released in a freely available public database intended as a resource for research on the immune response to SARS-CoV-2. Where available, HLA class I and class II types were taken from metadata supplied by the sample provider and were not determined by assay-based typing. Deeply sampled blood TCRbeta repertoires from subjects exposed to, actively infected with, or recovered from COVID-19 were included in the dataset.

Each collaborating institution followed its own protocols to collect whole blood in K2EDTA tubes. For TCRbeta analysis, collaborator samples were shipped as frozen whole blood, as isolated PBMCs, or as DNA extracted from either sample type. General conclusions and limits of the study: Clinical and demographic metadata were provided uncurated, with the amount varying by source and participant.

To note about this clone: The antigen it recognizes is unknown. The record has no base qualities; no much larger clone is one base away.

TCRbeta CDR3 regions were amplified from genomic DNA using the immunoSEQ Assay, a bias-controlled multiplex PCR. On the authors' methods: Within the assay, amplification of reference gene primers was used to estimate how many nucleated cells each sample contained. Sequence reads were collapsed and filtered to measure the absolute abundance of every unique TCRbeta CDR3 rearrangement. For each sample, productive Simpson clonality was calculated as the square root of Simpson's diversity index over productive rearrangements. The immuneACCESS repertoire file appears here via TCRdb, limited to in-frame rearrangements. These files lack a portion of the clones; in checked studies, under half of the deficit traces to unresolved V genes, and the cause of the others is not known. V, J and clone size reflect that table, while D and trimming were determined from the DNA. The sample records about 98,000 clones, approximately 84% of which are singletons. The top ten clones comprise approximately 12% of the sample.

The CDR3 numbers 13 residues from cysteine through phenylalanine. Of all the DNA, just the CDR3 is kept, 39 bases in frame from base 1. V drops 0 bases and J drops 3 bases, leaving 6 bases in between. From a lookup of the germline V gene, CDR1 and CDR2 are MNHEY and SVGEGT. The TCR comes from a woman older than 75 with acute or convalescent COVID-19. The chain is encoded by TRBV6-2 or TRBV6-3 joined to TRBJ2-7; D gene: possibly TRBD2, on 5 matching bases. The material sequenced was peripheral blood. Read as DNA, the sequence is TGTGCCAGCAGTTACTCGGGAGACTACGAGCAGTACTTC. Its amino acids are CASSYSGDYEQYF.